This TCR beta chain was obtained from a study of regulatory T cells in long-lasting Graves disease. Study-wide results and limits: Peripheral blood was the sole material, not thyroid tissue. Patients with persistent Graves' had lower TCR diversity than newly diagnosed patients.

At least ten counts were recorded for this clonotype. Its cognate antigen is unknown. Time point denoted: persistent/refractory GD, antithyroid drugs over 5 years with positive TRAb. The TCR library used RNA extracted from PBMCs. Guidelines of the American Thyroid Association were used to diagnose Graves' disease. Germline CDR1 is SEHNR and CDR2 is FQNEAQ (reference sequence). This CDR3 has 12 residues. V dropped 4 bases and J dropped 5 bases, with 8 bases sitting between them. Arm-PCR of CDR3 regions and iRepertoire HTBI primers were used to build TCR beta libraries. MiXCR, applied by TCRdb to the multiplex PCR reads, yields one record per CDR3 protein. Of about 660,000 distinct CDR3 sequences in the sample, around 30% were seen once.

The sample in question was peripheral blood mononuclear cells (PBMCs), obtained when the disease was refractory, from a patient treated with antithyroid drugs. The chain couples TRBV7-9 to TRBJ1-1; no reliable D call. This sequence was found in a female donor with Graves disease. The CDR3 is CASSSSRTEAFF. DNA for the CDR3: TGTGCCAGCAGCTCCTCGAGGACTGAAGCTTTCTTT.